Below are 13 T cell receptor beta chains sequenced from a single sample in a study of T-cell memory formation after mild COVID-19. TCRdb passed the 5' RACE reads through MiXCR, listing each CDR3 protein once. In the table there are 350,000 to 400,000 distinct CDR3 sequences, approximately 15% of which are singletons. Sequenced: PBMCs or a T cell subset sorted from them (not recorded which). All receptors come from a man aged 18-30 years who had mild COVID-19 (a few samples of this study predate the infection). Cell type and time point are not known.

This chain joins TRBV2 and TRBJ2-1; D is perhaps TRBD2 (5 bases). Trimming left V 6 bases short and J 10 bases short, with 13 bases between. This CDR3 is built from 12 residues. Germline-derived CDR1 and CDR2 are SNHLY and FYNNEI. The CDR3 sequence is CASRMYGEEQFF. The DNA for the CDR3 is TGTGCCAGCAGGATGTATGGGGAGGAGCAGTTCTTC.

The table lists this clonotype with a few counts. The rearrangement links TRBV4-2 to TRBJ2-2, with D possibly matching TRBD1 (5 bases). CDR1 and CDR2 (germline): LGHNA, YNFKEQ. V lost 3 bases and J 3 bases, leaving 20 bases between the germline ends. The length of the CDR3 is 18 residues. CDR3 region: CASSQGPGFQGDTGELFF. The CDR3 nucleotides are TGTGCCAGCAGCCAGGGGCCCGGATTCCAAGGGGACACCGGGGAGCTGTTTTTT.

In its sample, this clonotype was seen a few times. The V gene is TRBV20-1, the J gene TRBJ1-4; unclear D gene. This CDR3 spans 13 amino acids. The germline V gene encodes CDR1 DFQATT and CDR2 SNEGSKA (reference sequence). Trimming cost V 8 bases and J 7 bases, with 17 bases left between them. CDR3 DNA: TGCAGTACCTCCGGGCAAACACGTGAAAAACTGTTTTTT. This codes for CSTSGQTREKLFF.

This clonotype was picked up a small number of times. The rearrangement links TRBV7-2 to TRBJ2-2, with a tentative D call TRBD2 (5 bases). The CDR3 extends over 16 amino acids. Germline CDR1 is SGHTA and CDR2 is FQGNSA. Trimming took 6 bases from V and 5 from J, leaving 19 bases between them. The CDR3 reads CASRGGGAVGTGELFF. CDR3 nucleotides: TGTGCCAGCAGGGGCGGAGGTGCAGTCGGTACCGGGGAGCTGTTTTTT.

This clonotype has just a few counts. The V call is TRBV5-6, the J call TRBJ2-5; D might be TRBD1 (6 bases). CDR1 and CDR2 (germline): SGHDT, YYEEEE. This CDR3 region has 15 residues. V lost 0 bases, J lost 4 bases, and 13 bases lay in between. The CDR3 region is CASSLVGRGGETQYF. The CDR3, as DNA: TGTGCCAGCAGCTTGGTGGGCCGAGGGGGAGAGACCCAGTACTTC.

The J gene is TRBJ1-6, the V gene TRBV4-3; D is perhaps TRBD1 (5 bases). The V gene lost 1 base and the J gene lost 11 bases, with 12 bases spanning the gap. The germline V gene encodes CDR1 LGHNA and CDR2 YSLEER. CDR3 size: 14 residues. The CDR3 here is CASSQGGRQAPLHF. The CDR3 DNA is TGCGCCAGCAGCCAAGGGGGGAGGCAGGCACCCCTCCACTTT.

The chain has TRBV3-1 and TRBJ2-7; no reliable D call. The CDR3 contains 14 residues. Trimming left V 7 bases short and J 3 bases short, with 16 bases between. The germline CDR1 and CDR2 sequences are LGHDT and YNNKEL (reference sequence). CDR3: CASTSRNGFYEQYF. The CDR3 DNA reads TGTGCCAGCACCTCCCGGAACGGATTCTACGAGCAGTACTTC.

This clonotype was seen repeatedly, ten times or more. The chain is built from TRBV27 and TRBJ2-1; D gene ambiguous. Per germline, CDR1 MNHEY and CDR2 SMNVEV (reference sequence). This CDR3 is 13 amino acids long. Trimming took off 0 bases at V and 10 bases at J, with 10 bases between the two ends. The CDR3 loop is CASSLSPRWEQFF. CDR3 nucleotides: TGTGCCAGCAGTTTATCCCCCCGATGGGAGCAGTTCTTC.

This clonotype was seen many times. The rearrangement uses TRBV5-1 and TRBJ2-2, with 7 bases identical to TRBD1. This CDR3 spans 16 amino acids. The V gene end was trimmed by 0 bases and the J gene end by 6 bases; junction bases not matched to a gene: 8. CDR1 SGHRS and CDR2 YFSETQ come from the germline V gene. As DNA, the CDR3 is TGCGCCAGCAGCTTGGGACAGGGTCCCGGCGCCGGGGAGCTGTTTTTT. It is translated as CASSLGQGPGAGELFF.

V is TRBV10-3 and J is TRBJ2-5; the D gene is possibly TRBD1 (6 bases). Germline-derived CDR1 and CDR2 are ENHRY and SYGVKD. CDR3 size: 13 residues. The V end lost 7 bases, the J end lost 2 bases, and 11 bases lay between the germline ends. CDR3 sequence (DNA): TGTGCCATCATGAAAGGGGGACAAGAGACCCAGTACTTC. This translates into CAIMKGGQETQYF.

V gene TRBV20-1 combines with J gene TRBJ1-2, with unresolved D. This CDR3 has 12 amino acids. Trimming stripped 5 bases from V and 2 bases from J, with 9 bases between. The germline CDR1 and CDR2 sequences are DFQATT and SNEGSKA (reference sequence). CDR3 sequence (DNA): TGCAGTGCTCCGGAACCGAACTATGGCTACACCTTC. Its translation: CSAPEPNYGYTF.

This chain's CDR3 is CASSPPGGAEAFF. The CDR3 DNA sequence: TGTGCCAGCAGTCCCCCCGGAGGGGCTGAAGCTTTCTTT. V is TRBV6-5 and J is TRBJ1-1, with D tentatively TRBD1 (5 bases). This CDR3 has 13 amino acids. Germline V lookup: CDR1 MNHEY, CDR2 SVGAGI. The V end lost 5 bases, the J end lost 6 bases, and 13 bases lay between the germline ends.

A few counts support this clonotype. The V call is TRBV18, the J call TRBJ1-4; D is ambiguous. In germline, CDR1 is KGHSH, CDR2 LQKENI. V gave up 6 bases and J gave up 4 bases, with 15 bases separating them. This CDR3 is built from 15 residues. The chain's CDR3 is CASSPATGINEKLFF. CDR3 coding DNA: TGTGCCAGCTCCCCGGCGACGGGAATTAATGAAAAACTGTTTTTT.